The TCR beta chain described here comes from a study of blood T cell repertoires in COVID-19. The data were produced by immunoSEQ multiplex PCR, yet TCRdb's version contains in-frame clones alone and is incomplete. Among about 78,000 clones listed, 84% were seen once. The V gene lost 0 bases and the J gene lost 3 bases, with 10 bases spanning the gap. Germline V gene data show CDR1 as SGHRS and CDR2 as YFSETQ. The CDR3 has 14 amino acids. This clonotype originated in a man over 45 with acute or convalescent COVID-19. The chain is built from TRBV5-1 and TRBJ2-7; D may be TRBD1 (5 bases). Material: peripheral blood. The CDR3 here is CASSLGQGFYEQYF. The CDR3 nucleotides read TGCGCCAGCAGCTTGGGCCAGGGTTTCTACGAGCAGTACTTC. Full variable domain (outside the CDR3, taken from reference TRBV5-1 and TRBJ2-7): KAGVTQTPRYLIKTRGQQVTLSCSPISGHRSVSWYQQTPGQGLQFLFEYFSETQRNKGNFPGRFSGRQFSNSRSEMNVSTLELGDSALYLCASSLGQGFYEQYFGPGTRLTVT.